This entry describes one TCR beta chain. This clone's antigen is unknown. No quality values exist for individual bases; no much larger clone is one base distant. The germline V gene (reference sequence) supplies CDR1 DFQATT and CDR2 SNEGSKA. V is reduced by 3 bases and J by 3 bases, leaving a spacing of 18 bases between them. Inclusive of the bounding cysteine and phenylalanine, the CDR3 is 15 residues long. The CDR3 DNA has 45 bases and is translated from base 1. Only healthy Caucasian donors were included. Three pairs of female monozygotic twins, all aged roughly 18 to 29 years, were included in the twin cohort. Positive isolation kits from Invitrogen were used to isolate CD4+ and CD8+ T cell populations. These data originate in a study of identical twins (dated by TCRdb to 2016 to 2018). Study-level background: TCR alpha and beta repertoires from monozygotic twins, unrelated adults of various ages and cord blood were deep-sequenced to test whether fetal clonotypes persist. To rule out contamination, the twin experiments were replicated at different times with different library preparation protocols. What the authors observed across the whole study: Abundant cord blood beta clonotypes had fewer insertions, young adult naive repertoires showed a similar but weaker trend, and memory repertoires showed no such trend. Because the same donors could not be followed over many years, the conclusions depended on cross-sectional statistical analysis. Compared with coincidental sharing between unrelated individuals, out-of-frame TCR alpha sequences shared between twins had an excess of sequences with low generation probability. Zero-insertion analyses could be partly confounded by invariant T cells such as MAIT and iNKT, although diverse VJ usage argued against such confounding for most clonotypes. In monozygotic twins, recombination models systematically underestimated out-of-frame TCR alpha sharing, but the models matched the sharing seen between unrelated individuals. The excess sharing between twins in beta out-of-frame sequences was weaker because fewer shared sequences reduced the signal-to-noise ratio.

The library was produced with 5' RACE. The listed sequencing device is Illumina HiSeq 2000. Template switching added a universal primer binding site, and the final cDNA carried a unique molecular identifier that allowed TCR cDNA molecules to be counted accurately. First-strand cDNA for TCR alpha and beta chains was synthesized from specific primers in the conserved constant-segment region. To control for contamination, every cDNA library carried two barcodes: a SMART-Mk sample barcode plus Illumina barcodes. TruSeq adapter sequences and Illumina sample barcodes were added in two successive PCR steps. TCR alpha and beta cDNA libraries were sequenced on the Illumina HiSeq platform with custom primers. As for the authors' bioinformatics: MiGEC processed the raw reads to extract unique molecular identifiers, while MiXCR was used to determine the CDR3 positions. For each individual, recombination models were inferred using an EM algorithm with the repgenHMM and IGoR tools. The analysis of shared clonotypes was done with the tcR package in R, with sharing normalized by the product of cloneset sizes. To study raw recombination free of thymic and clonal selection effects, out-of-frame nonproductive sequences were analyzed. In TCRdb, the public reads were trimmed at Q25 with fastp and aligned with MiXCR, with productive beta chains retained. CDR3 protein sequences are deduplicated, and each keeps its most common genes and DNA. Clone size and V and J calls follow TCRdb, not the original study. Within this sample are hundreds of thousands of distinct CDR3 sequences, with 7.5% to 9.5% of them counted one time only. Approximately 6.5% of the sample belongs to the ten largest clones.

These same data were also listed under a study on yellow fever vaccine responses in identical twins. As the second publication notes: The T cell response to vaccination in identical twins was reported by the authors to appear partly convergent and partly personalized. The study precisely tracked vaccine-responding T cell clones in identical twins.

This TCR came from a woman in her late teens or twenties in good health. Recombination joined TRBV20-1 with TRBJ2-7, with the D gene tentatively TRBD1 or TRBD2, based on 5 matching bases in each. The sequenced sample was CD8+ T cells sorted from blood. The DNA reads as follows: TGCAGTGCTAGCCCCGAGGGGACGGCCTTCTACGAGCAGTACTTC. Translated, this gives CSASPEGTAFYEQYF.